A selection of T cell receptor beta chains follows, all from one sample in a study of cytomegalovirus exposure and HLA in healthy donors. Assay used: immunoSEQ multiplex PCR; TCRdb lists only in-frame clones, some missing. With 100,000 to 150,000 clones in the sample, the ten largest clones hold around 2.2%. Sequencing was performed on PBMCs. The receptors stem from a man aged 40-50 years in good health and CMV-seronegative. Each CDR3 is given with its conserved first and last residue. A D gene is named only where the DNA matches it firmly.

j_call	d_call	v_call	cdr3_nt	cdr3_aa
TRBJ2-3	-	TRBV19	TGTGCCAGTAGTGCCCTGGGGGCGGGCAGGACAGATACGCAGTATTTT	CASSALGAGRTDTQYF
TRBJ2-7	-	TRBV6-1	TGTGCCAGCACATACGGTGAGGGATACGAGCAGTACTTC	CASTYGEGYEQYF
TRBJ1-2	-	TRBV2	TGTGCCAGCGGGGGACACCTGGACCCCTACACCTTC	CASGGHLDPYTF
TRBJ2-7	TRBD1	TRBV7-8	TGTGCCAGCAGCTTGGGACAGTTTCTTGGCGAGCAGTACTTC	CASSLGQFLGEQYF
TRBJ2-1	TRBD2	TRBV5-1	TGCGCCAGCAGCTTGCTCGCGGGAGCAAACAATGAGCAGTTCTTC	CASSLLAGANNEQFF
TRBJ1-5	TRBD1	TRBV10-3	TGTGCCATCAGTGAGGCTGTGGACAGGACCAGCAATCAGCCCCAGCATTTT	CAISEAVDRTSNQPQHF
TRBJ2-1	TRBD2	TRBV6-4	TGTGCCAGCAGTGATATAGCGGGATCCTACAATGAGCAGTTCTTC	CASSDIAGSYNEQFF
TRBJ2-7	TRBD2	TRBV5-5	TGTGCCAGCAGGACTAGCGGGAGTCGCGAGCAGTACTTC	CASRTSGSREQYF
TRBJ2-5	-	TRBV5-1	TGCGCCAGCAGCTTGGGCACCAGGGGCGCGGAGACCCAGTACTTC	CASSLGTRGAETQYF
TRBJ1-1	-	TRBV2	TGTGCCAGCACGGAAAATGGGCAAGCTTTCTTT	CASTENGQAFF
TRBJ1-1	TRBD1	TRBV11-3	TGTGCCAGCAGCGCGAAAGGGGGCGCGGCTGAAGCTTTCTTT	CASSAKGGAAEAFF
TRBJ2-7	TRBD2	TRBV6-5	TGTGCCAGCAGTTACGCGTCTAGCGGGAGCTACGAGCAGTACTTC	CASSYASSGSYEQYF
TRBJ1-5	-	TRBV27	TGTGCCAGCAGTTTAGAGTACAGAAATCAGCCCCAGCATTTT	CASSLEYRNQPQHF
TRBJ1-1	-	TRBV7-9	TGTGCCAGCAGCTACCTCCTTTGGCCTGCGGTCGTGAACACTGAAGCTTTCTTT	CASSYLLWPAVVNTEAFF
TRBJ2-7	-	TRBV5-1	TGCGCCAGCAGCCCTCAAGCCGCAGGGGCCTACGAGCAGTACTTC	CASSPQAAGAYEQYF
TRBJ2-7	-	TRBV7-2	TGTGCCAGCAGCCGCGGGTGGAACAGGGAGTACGAGCAGTACTTC	CASSRGWNREYEQYF
TRBJ2-5	TRBD2	TRBV6-6	TGTGCCAGCAGCCAGGGACTAGCCTCGGAGACCCAGTACTTC	CASSQGLASETQYF
TRBJ2-5	TRBD1	TRBV7-9	TGTGCCAGCAGCCGAGACAGGGCGGGTGGTGAGACCCAGTACTTC	CASSRDRAGGETQYF
TRBJ1-3	-	TRBV4-1	TGCGCCAGCAGCCAAGATGGTCAGGGCCCTAACTCTGGAAACACCATATATTTT	CASSQDGQGPNSGNTIYF
TRBJ1-4	-	TRBV6-5	TGTGCCAGCAGTCCGGCAGGGGATATAGGTGAAAAACTGTTTTTT	CASSPAGDIGEKLFF
TRBJ2-2	-	TRBV27	TGTGCCAGCAGTTCACAGGGTTCCGGGGAGCTGTTTTTT	CASSSQGSGELFF
TRBJ2-5	-	TRBV7-7	TGTGCTAGCAGCTCATTAGGGGTAGCCCCTCAAGAGACCCAGTACTTC	CASSSLGVAPQETQYF
TRBJ2-3	TRBD1	TRBV10-3	TGTGCCATGAGGGGGCCGGCCACAGATACGCAGTATTTT	CAMRGPATDTQYF
TRBJ2-7	TRBD2	TRBV10-1	TGCGCCAGCAGCGCCCGACTAGCGGGGGGCAACGAGCAGTACTTC	CASSARLAGGNEQYF
TRBJ2-3	TRBD2	TRBV9	TGTGCCAGCAGCGTAGCCCGGCTAGCGGGGAAACCCACAGATACGCAGTATTTT	CASSVARLAGKPTDTQYF
TRBJ2-7	-	TRBV5-1	TGCGCCAGCAGCTCTGGGTCAGGAGGGGGCGGCTCCTACGAGCAGTACTTC	CASSSGSGGGGSYEQYF
TRBJ2-1	TRBD2	TRBV30	TGTGCCTGGAGTTTGAGCGGGAGATACTACAATGAGCAGTTCTTC	CAWSLSGRYYNEQFF
TRBJ2-7	TRBD2	TRBV27	TGTGCCAGCAGGCCCCCGGGAGGCCCCTCCTACGAGCAGTACTTC	CASRPPGGPSYEQYF
TRBJ1-6	TRBD1	TRBV10-3	TGTGCCATCAGTGATCTGGGGACAGGGGGCGTCTTTCTTACTTTT	CAISDLGTGGVFLTF
TRBJ1-3	TRBD1	TRBV27	TGTGCCAGCAGTCCCCGAGGGACAGGGGACCGCTCTGGAAACACCATATATTTT	CASSPRGTGDRSGNTIYF
TRBJ2-7	-	TRBV10-3	TGTGCCATCAGTGCAACCTACGAGCAGTACTTC	CAISATYEQYF
TRBJ2-7	TRBD1	TRBV7-8	TGTGCCAGCAGCTTAGTTGGGACAGCCTACGAGCAGTACTTC	CASSLVGTAYEQYF
TRBJ1-2	-	TRBV7-2	TGTGCCAGCAGCTTAGATCCTCCGCAGAACTATGGCTACACCTTC	CASSLDPPQNYGYTF
TRBJ2-7	TRBD1	TRBV27	TGTGCCAGCATGCCGTCCGGACAGGGGAGGGATTTGTCCTACGAGCAGTACTTC	CASMPSGQGRDLSYEQYF
TRBJ1-2	TRBD1	TRBV19	TGTGCCAGTAGTACTGGACAGGGGGGAGGCTACACCTTC	CASSTGQGGGYTF
TRBJ2-7	TRBD2	TRBV4-2	TGTGCCAGCAGCCAAGGTATCGGGGGGGAGGGCTACGAGCAGTACTTC	CASSQGIGGEGYEQYF
TRBJ1-3	-	TRBV29-1	TGCAGCGTTGAAGACGGCGGACTCGGAAACACCATATATTTT	CSVEDGGLGNTIYF
TRBJ2-7	TRBD2	TRBV7-9	TGTGCCAGCAGCCCTCCCCCAAGGACTAGCGGGAGCTACGAGCAGTACTTC	CASSPPPRTSGSYEQYF
TRBJ2-1	-	TRBV5-4	TGTGCCAGCAGCTTGGGCGCGGGACTCTCCTACAATGAGCAGTTCTTC	CASSLGAGLSYNEQFF
TRBJ2-6	TRBD2	TRBV5-5	TGTGCCAGCGGACTAGCGACCAGCTCTGGGGCCAACGTCCTGACTTTC	CASGLATSSGANVLTF
TRBJ2-3	TRBD2	TRBV5-4	TGTGCCAGCAGCTCCGGACTAGCGTATAACACAGATACGCAGTATTTT	CASSSGLAYNTDTQYF
TRBJ1-4	-	TRBV19	TGTGCCAGTAGTACCTGGGACTCAACTAATGAAAAACTGTTTTTT	CASSTWDSTNEKLFF
TRBJ2-7	TRBD2	TRBV7-8	TGTGCCAGCAGCTCCCGTTCGGCGGGGGAGAGGAAGTACGAGCAGTACTTC	CASSSRSAGERKYEQYF
TRBJ2-5	-	TRBV14	TGTGCCAGCAGCCTTTACATGAGGGAGACCCAGTACTTC	CASSLYMRETQYF
TRBJ2-5	TRBD1	TRBV4-1	TGCGCCAGCAGCCAAGTCGAACAGGGGACAGAGACCCAGTACTTC	CASSQVEQGTETQYF
TRBJ2-5	-	TRBV28	TGTGCCAGCATATCGACAGGACGCCACCAAGAGACCCAGTACTTC	CASISTGRHQETQYF
TRBJ2-3	TRBD1	TRBV5-5	TGTGCCAGCAGCTTGCCCGGGACAGGGGTCACAGATACGCAGTATTTT	CASSLPGTGVTDTQYF
TRBJ2-7	TRBD2	TRBV6-6	TGTGCCAGCAGTTACTCGATTCTACTAGCGGGAGTCGAGCAGTACTTC	CASSYSILLAGVEQYF
TRBJ2-7	TRBD2	TRBV2	TGTGCCACGGGGTCTAGCGGGGGAACCTACGAGCAGTACTTC	CATGSSGGTYEQYF
TRBJ2-3	-	TRBV5-1	TGCGCCAGCAGCTTGCGGGGGAACACAGATACGCAGTATTTT	CASSLRGNTDTQYF
TRBJ2-7	-	TRBV20-1	TGCAGTGCTAGAGCAGACTACGAGCAGTACTTC	CSARADYEQYF
TRBJ2-2	TRBD2	TRBV7-3	TGTGCCAGCAGCTTAAATACGGGACTAGCTTCCACCGGGGAGCTGTTTTTT	CASSLNTGLASTGELFF
TRBJ1-1	-	TRBV5-6	TGTGCCAGCAGCCGACCCCAGGGAGGGCCGTCCACTGAAGCTTTCTTT	CASSRPQGGPSTEAFF
TRBJ2-3	-	TRBV7-2	TGTGCCAGCAGCTCCCAGGAACTCGGCACAGATACGCAGTATTTT	CASSSQELGTDTQYF